The 20 T cell receptor beta chains given below trace back to one sample, sequenced in a study of blood T cell repertoires in COVID-19. Measured with immunoSEQ multiplex PCR; TCRdb has only the in-frame clones, and not every one. Among some 73,000 clones, 75% to 95% were seen once, and the ten largest hold less than 9%. The sequencing input was peripheral blood. The receptors stem from a human donor in a cohort sampled during active COVID-19.

This clone has just one count. Sequence at one end of the junction differs from germline and may be a read error. The CDR3 loop reads CASSADRHGTDTQYF. The DNA of the CDR3 is TGTGCTAGCAGCGCGGACAGGCACGGCACAGATACGCAGTATTTT. The chain recombines TRBV7-7 with TRBJ2-3; the match to TRBD1 covers 7 bases. CDR3 length: 15 amino acids. CDR1 is SSHAT and CDR2 is FNYEAQ in the germline V gene (reference sequence).

CDR3 DNA sequence: TGTGCCTGGAGACCGGGTAGTCCCGGGGAGCTGTTTTTT. It is translated as CAWRPGSPGELFF. The rearrangement links TRBV30 to TRBJ2-2, with D unclear. The CDR3 length is 13 residues. V dropped 3 bases and J dropped 6 bases, with 11 bases sitting between them. CDR1 is GTSNPN, CDR2 SVGIG, per germline (reference sequence).

The chain uses TRBV6-5 and TRBJ1-1; D possibly corresponds to TRBD1 (6 bases). V lost 8 bases, J lost 11 bases, and 18 bases lay in between. The CDR3 contains 12 residues. Germline values: CDR1 MNHEY, CDR2 SVGAGI. CDR3 loop: CASLDSTLNAFF. The CDR3 region has the DNA TGTGCCAGCTTGGACAGTACACTGAATGCTTTCTTT.

This chain connects TRBV5-8 to TRBJ2-3, with D possibly TRBD2 on 6 matching bases. The V and J ends lost 9 bases and 10 bases respectively, with 18 bases between them. This CDR3 has 12 residues. Germline assignment: CDR1 SGHTS and CDR2 YDEGEE. CDR3 in DNA: TGTGCCACCGCCCCGGGGGTGGGGCCGCAGTATTTT. The encoded protein is CATAPGVGPQYF.

The J gene is TRBJ1-5, the V gene TRBV2, with 9 bases that match TRBD1. Germline V gene sequence: CDR1 SNHLY, CDR2 FYNNEI. The CDR3 spans 14 residues. The V gene end was trimmed by 6 bases and the J gene end by 5 bases; junction bases not matched to a gene: 5. CDR3 residues: CASSQGQGHQPQHF. The CDR3 DNA sequence: TGTGCCAGCAGCCAGGGACAGGGTCATCAGCCCCAGCATTTT. Combining the CDR3 with reference TRBV2 and TRBJ1-5 gives the whole variable domain EPEVTQTPSHQVTQMGQEVILRCVPISNHLYFYWYRQILGQKVEFLVSFYNNEISEKSEIFDDQFSVERPDGSNFTLKIRSTKLEDSAMYFCASSQGQGHQPQHFGDGTRLSIL.

The chain links TRBV14 to TRBJ2-3; 11 bases map to TRBD2. There are 16 residues in the CDR3. V shed 4 bases, J shed 0 bases, and the junction held 3 bases outside the gene matches. Germline V lookup: CDR1 SGHDN, CDR2 FVKESK. The chain's CDR3 is CASSPWTSGSTDTQYF. CDR3 sequence (DNA): TGTGCCAGCAGCCCCTGGACTAGCGGGAGCACAGATACGCAGTATTTT.

V gene TRBV9 combines with J gene TRBJ2-7; D unresolved. CDR3 length equals 14 residues. V dropped 4 bases and J dropped 0 bases, with 11 bases sitting between them. The germline gives CDR1 SGDLS, CDR2 YYNGEE. DNA for the CDR3: TGTGCCAGCAGCTCCCGGGTGGGCTCCTACGAGCAGTACTTC. Encoded protein: CASSSRVGSYEQYF.

This sequence joins TRBV14 and TRBJ1-1; D is ambiguous. V was cut by 5 bases and J by 5 bases, with 15 bases left in between. The CDR3 runs to 14 residues. Germline V gives CDR1 SGHDN, CDR2 FVKESK. The CDR3 loop reads CASSRTPQGTEAFF. The CDR3 nucleotides read TGTGCCAGCAGCAGGACTCCTCAAGGGACTGAAGCTTTCTTT.

The chain uses TRBV28 and TRBJ1-1; D might be TRBD1 (6 bases). Germline V gives CDR1 MDHEN, CDR2 SYDVKM. The CDR3 spans 14 residues. V lost 8 bases and J lost 1, with 14 bases in between. The CDR3 nucleotides are TGTGCCAGCCATCCGGGACACAGGAACACTGAAGCTTTCTTT. Amino acid sequence: CASHPGHRNTEAFF. Supplemented by reference TRBV28 and TRBJ1-1, the full variable domain reads DVKVTQSSRYLVKRTGEKVFLECVQDMDHENMFWYRQDPGLGLRLIYFSYDVKMKEKGDIPEGYSVSREKKERFSLILESASTNQTSMYLCASHPGHRNTEAFFGQGTRLTVV.

The chain is built from TRBV7-6 and TRBJ1-6; perhaps TRBD1 as D (5 bases). The CDR3 extends over 16 amino acids. Germline V gene data show CDR1 as SGHVS and CDR2 as FNYEAQ. With 3 bases removed from V and 4 bases from J, the gap between germline ends came to 13 bases. The CDR3 sequence is CASSLKTPGYNSPLHF. CDR3 in DNA: TGTGCCAGCAGCTTGAAGACCCCAGGGTATAATTCACCCCTCCACTTT.

The rearrangement joins TRBV2 to TRBJ1-5; perhaps TRBD1 as D (6 bases). CDR3 size: 15 residues. Germline V gene data show CDR1 as SNHLY and CDR2 as FYNNEI. The V end lost 8 bases, the J end lost 4 bases, and 18 bases lay between the germline ends. The DNA of the CDR3 is TGTGCCAGCGGGATTGGGACAATAGAAAATCAGCCCCAGCATTTT. This sequence encodes CASGIGTIENQPQHF.

This chain links TRBV15 with TRBJ2-3, with 10 bases fitting TRBD2. Trimming removed 2 bases from V and 4 bases from J; junction bases left unmatched: 3. The CDR3 is 15 amino acids. Germline V lookup: CDR1 LNHNV, CDR2 YYDKDF (reference sequence). The CDR3 DNA sequence: TGTGCCACCAGCAGACGGAGCGGGGGGGCAGATACGCAGTATTTT. This sequence encodes CATSRRSGGADTQYF. The complete variable domain, with remaining parts taken from reference TRBV15 and TRBJ2-3, reads DAMVIQNPRYQVTQFGKPVTLSCSQTLNHNVMYWYQQKSSQAPKLLFHYYDKDFNNEADTPDNFQSRRPNTSFCFLDIRSPGLGDTAMYLCATSRRSGGADTQYFGPGTRLTVL.

The chain carries TRBV6-6 and TRBJ2-2, with TRBD2 matching 9 bases. The CDR3 has 16 residues. Losses at the gene ends were 8 bases for V and 1 base for J; bases not matched to a gene: 8. Germline CDR1 and CDR2: MNHNY and SVGAGI (reference sequence). In DNA, the CDR3 is TGTGCCAGCCTTAGACCTAGCGGGGTGAACACCGGGGAGCTGTTTTTT. Protein product: CASLRPSGVNTGELFF.

The chain has TRBV14 and TRBJ1-1; D not certain. The CDR3 runs 13 residues. Germline CDR1 is SGHDN and CDR2 is FVKESK. V lost 2 bases to trimming and J lost 4 bases, with 8 bases between them. CDR3: CASSQTAGTEAFF. The CDR3 DNA sequence: TGTGCCAGCAGCCAAACCGCAGGCACTGAAGCTTTCTTT.

The genes are TRBV9 and TRBJ1-6; 8 bases align to TRBD1. With V trimmed by 4 bases and J by 6 bases, 9 bases remained unmatched. This CDR3 comprises 16 residues. Per the germline V gene, CDR1 is SGDLS and CDR2 is YYNGEE. The CDR3 DNA sequence: TGTGCCAGCAGCCTCGACAGGGGACAGATTAATTCACCCCTCCACTTT. This sequence encodes CASSLDRGQINSPLHF.

The V and J genes are TRBV2 and TRBJ2-7; the match to TRBD1 covers 9 bases. Germline V gene sequence: CDR1 SNHLY, CDR2 FYNNEI. The CDR3 length is 14 residues. The J segment lost 12 bases and the V segment lost 5 bases, leaving 14 bases of the junction unmatched. CDR3 coding DNA: TGTGCCAGCAGTTCCCGGGACAGGGCTTACTTACTGTACTTC. Its protein product is CASSSRDRAYLLYF.

The rearrangement links TRBV2 to TRBJ2-5; TRBD2 matches 12 bases. Germline V gives CDR1 SNHLY, CDR2 FYNNEI. V was clipped by 6 bases and J by 5 bases; unmatched bases: 10. CDR3 size: 16 residues. The CDR3 DNA reads TGTGCCAGCAGCCCGCCAGGACTAGCGGGGACTGAGACCCAGTACTTC. Its protein product is CASSPPGLAGTETQYF.

The DNA for the CDR3 is TGTGCCTGGAGTGATGGGGGACAGGGAGGGACCGGGGAGCTGTTTTTT. Translated: CAWSDGGQGGTGELFF. The V gene is TRBV30, the J gene TRBJ2-2, with TRBD1 matching 9 bases. Per germline, CDR1 GTSNPN and CDR2 SVGIG (reference sequence). The CDR3 has 16 amino acids. The V segment lost 1 base and the J segment 5 bases; nucleotides outside the gene matches: 8. Drawing the rest from reference TRBV30 and TRBJ2-2, the complete variable domain is SQTIHQWPATLVQPVGSPLSLECTVEGTSNPNLYWYRQAAGRGLQLLFYSVGIGQISSEVPQNLSASRPQDRQFILSSKKLLLSDSGFYLCAWSDGGQGGTGELFFGEGSRLTVL.

This chain joins TRBV5-1 and TRBJ2-5, with unresolved D. The CDR3 totals 15 residues. Looked up from germline, CDR1 is SGHRS and CDR2 is YFSETQ. The ends were cut back, 0 bases at V and 5 bases at J, with 14 bases in the middle. The DNA for the CDR3 is TGCGCCAGCAGCTTGGCTCTAGGATCAGCCGAGACCCAGTACTTC. The encoded protein is CASSLALGSAETQYF.

This chain connects TRBV28 to TRBJ1-6; possibly TRBD1 for D (5 bases). Germline-derived CDR1 and CDR2 are MDHEN and SYDVKM. V lost 3 bases, J lost 2 bases, and 11 bases lay in between. The CDR3 spans 16 residues. The CDR3 loop is CASSFSTATYNSPLHF. In nucleotides, the CDR3 is TGTGCCAGCAGTTTTTCGACAGCCACCTATAATTCACCCCTCCACTTT.